The present T cell receptor beta chain was sequenced within a study of Tregs in tolerant kidney transplant recipients. The germline V and J ends were trimmed by 5 bases and 3 bases, with 19 bases remaining between them. Germline CDR1 is SGHVS and CDR2 is FNYEAQ. The CDR3 consists of 16 residues. The assay was immunoSEQ multiplex PCR, and TCRdb's table has in-frame clones only and misses some. The repertoire includes 80,000 to 90,000 clones, approximately 92% of them detected once, and roughly 4.7% sits in the top ten. The V gene is TRBV7-6, the J gene TRBJ1-1; a possible D gene is TRBD1 (5 bases). This receptor was taken from a human donor in good health. Sequencing was performed on CD8+ T cells from blood. CDR3 region: CASSPYSRERDTEAFF. CDR3 bases: TGTGCCAGCAGCCCGTACTCCAGGGAACGGGACACTGAAGCTTTCTTT.